The T cell receptor beta chain described here comes from a study of T cell responses to AZD1222 COVID-19 vaccine. Sequencing used immunoSEQ multiplex PCR; TCRdb keeps in-frame clones, though not all of them. The data show approximately 130,000 clones, around 88% seen once. With 2 bases clipped from V and 7 bases from J, the junction kept 8 bases outside the gene matches. Germline V CDR1 and CDR2: MDHEN, SYDVKM. This CDR3 spans 15 amino acids. This clone has just one count. The clonotype comes from an adult in good health. The chain uses TRBV28 and TRBJ1-2; 9 bases are shared with TRBD1. Source: peripheral blood, taken on day 0 of MenACWY control vaccination. The DNA for the CDR3 is TGTGCCAGCAGTTTAGAACAGGGGGCGATTAGTGGCTACACCTTC. This sequence encodes CASSLEQGAISGYTF.